Listed below are T cell receptor beta chains from one sample, sequenced in a study of CD8+ T cells in alopecia areata. TCRdb keeps only in-frame clones here, not all; method: immunoSEQ multiplex PCR. The sample yields approximately 31,000 clones, over 65% seen once. Source material: NKG2D-low CD8+ T cells sorted from blood. Every receptor here comes from a human donor with alopecia areata. Both conserved end residues are part of each CDR3. The D gene is left open where the match is weak. Size tells how often a clone was seen (once, few, many) or the class of an expanded clone, and some rows leave it out.

D	J	V	size	CDR3	DNA
.	TRBJ2-5	TRBV4-1	once	CASSGDFETQYF	TGCGCCAGCAGTGGGGACTTTGAGACCCAGTACTTC
.	TRBJ2-5	TRBV29-1	.	CSVARETQYF	TGCAGCGTTGCTCGGGAGACCCAGTACTTC
TRBD1	TRBJ2-6	TRBV28	few	CASSSGQSSGANVLTF	TGTGCCAGCAGTTCGGGACAGAGCTCTGGGGCCAACGTCCTGACTTTC
TRBD2	TRBJ2-1	TRBV28	few	CASRNRLAGIYNEQFF	TGTGCCAGCAGGAACCGACTAGCGGGGATCTACAATGAGCAGTTCTTC
.	TRBJ2-1	TRBV6-4	large	CASSPDIDYNEQFF	TGTGCCAGCAGTCCAGACATAGACTACAATGAGCAGTTCTTC
TRBD1	TRBJ2-3	TRBV6-4	.	CASSESTGDRGTDTQYF	TGTGCCAGCAGTGAATCTACCGGGGACAGAGGCACAGATACGCAGTATTTT
TRBD2	TRBJ2-7	TRBV6-1	.	CASSEDGTSVGTYF	TGTGCCAGCAGTGAAGATGGGACTAGCGTAGGCACGTACTTC
.	TRBJ2-2	TRBV14	once	CASSQVWGTRTGELFF	TGTGCCAGCAGCCAAGTCTGGGGTACTCGCACCGGGGAGCTGTTTTTT
TRBD1	TRBJ2-7	TRBV27	once	CASRPGTVSYEQYF	TGTGCCAGCCGTCCCGGGACAGTCTCCTACGAGCAGTACTTC
TRBD2	TRBJ2-3	TRBV6-4	.	CASSETSGGSTDTQYF	TGTGCCAGCAGTGAAACTAGCGGGGGGAGCACAGATACGCAGTATTTT
TRBD1	TRBJ1-1	TRBV5-6	.	CASSTGQLNTEAFF	TGTGCCAGCAGCACGGGACAGCTGAACACTGAAGCTTTCTTT
TRBD2	TRBJ2-7	TRBV15	.	CATSRERGASFPTGYEQYF	TGTGCCACCAGCAGAGAGCGGGGGGCCTCATTCCCGACCGGCTACGAGCAGTACTTC
.	TRBJ2-7	TRBV29-1	.	CSVEGQSTYEQYF	TGCAGCGTTGAAGGACAGAGTACCTACGAGCAGTACTTC
TRBD2	TRBJ2-2	TRBV5-4	.	CASSFGVAGANTGELFF	TGTGCCAGCAGCTTCGGGGTAGCGGGAGCTAACACCGGGGAGCTGTTTTTT
.	TRBJ2-7	TRBV27	.	CASSPRTASTYEQYF	TGTGCCAGCAGTCCACGGACAGCCTCAACCTACGAGCAGTACTTC
.	TRBJ2-2	TRBV4-1	once	CASSQALLGQLMNTGELFF	TGCGCCAGCAGCCAAGCTCTACTAGGACAGCTCATGAACACCGGGGAGCTGTTTTTT
TRBD1	TRBJ1-2	TRBV6-5	.	CASSYFGTGSGYGYTF	TGTGCCAGCAGTTACTTCGGGACAGGGTCTGGCTATGGCTACACCTTC
.	TRBJ2-1	TRBV5-5	.	CASSLGRSSYNEQFF	TGTGCCAGCAGCTTGGGTCGGAGCTCCTACAATGAGCAGTTCTTC
.	TRBJ2-1	TRBV7-2	.	CASSEPYNEQFF	TGTGCCAGCAGCGAACCCTACAATGAGCAGTTCTTC
.	TRBJ2-7	TRBV4-1	.	CASSPRIQGNYEQYF	TGCGCCAGCAGCCCAAGGATACAGGGAAACTACGAGCAGTACTTC
.	TRBJ2-2	TRBV7-9	.	CASSPRRVAETGELFF	TGTGCCAGCAGCCCCAGGAGGGTAGCGGAGACCGGGGAGCTGTTTTTT
.	TRBJ2-1	TRBV6-1	.	CAKLGFYNEQFF	TGTGCCAAATTGGGCTTCTACAATGAGCAGTTCTTC
TRBD1	TRBJ2-7	TRBV29-1	few	CSARDRTHYEQYF	TGCAGCGCCCGGGACAGGACTCACTACGAGCAGTACTTC
.	TRBJ1-2	TRBV4-1	.	CASSPDSPMPYGYTF	TGCGCCAGCAGCCCGGACTCACCGATGCCTTATGGCTACACCTTC
.	TRBJ2-1	TRBV29-1	few	CSVGAQLGSSYNEQFF	TGCAGCGTTGGGGCCCAGCTCGGGAGCTCCTACAATGAGCAGTTCTTC
.	TRBJ2-7	TRBV6-1	.	CASSEYEGMGYEQYF	TGTGCCAGCAGTGAATACGAGGGGATGGGGTACGAGCAGTACTTC
TRBD1	TRBJ1-2	TRBV19	.	CASSLQGNYGYTF	TGTGCCAGTAGTCTACAGGGGAACTATGGCTACACCTTC